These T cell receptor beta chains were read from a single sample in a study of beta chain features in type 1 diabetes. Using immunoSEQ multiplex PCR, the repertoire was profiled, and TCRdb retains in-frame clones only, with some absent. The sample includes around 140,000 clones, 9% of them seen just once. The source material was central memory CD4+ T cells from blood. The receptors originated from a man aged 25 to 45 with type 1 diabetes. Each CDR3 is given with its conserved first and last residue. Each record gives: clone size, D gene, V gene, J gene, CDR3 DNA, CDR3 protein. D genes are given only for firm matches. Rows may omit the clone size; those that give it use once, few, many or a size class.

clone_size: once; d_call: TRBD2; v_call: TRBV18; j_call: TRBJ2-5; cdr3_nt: TGTGCCAGCTCACCCGGGGGGTCTCGAGAGACCCAGTACTTC; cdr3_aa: CASSPGGSRETQYF
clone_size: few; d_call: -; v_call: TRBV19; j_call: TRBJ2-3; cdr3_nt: TGTGCCAGTAGGCAGGGGCGGGGGAGGAAGTATTTT; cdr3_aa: CASRQGRGRKYF
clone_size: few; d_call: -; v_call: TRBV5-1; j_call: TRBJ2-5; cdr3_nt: TGCGCCAGCAGCTCACAAGAGACCCAGTACTTC; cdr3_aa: CASSSQETQYF
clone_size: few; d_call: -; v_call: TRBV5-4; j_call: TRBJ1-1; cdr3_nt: TGTGCCAGCAGCCCGGGGGAGGCTGAAGCTTTCTTT; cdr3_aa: CASSPGEAEAFF
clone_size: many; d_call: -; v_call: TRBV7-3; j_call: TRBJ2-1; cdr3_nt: TGTGCCAGCAGCTTAATGGGGACTGAATACAATGAGCAGTTCTTC; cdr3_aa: CASSLMGTEYNEQFF
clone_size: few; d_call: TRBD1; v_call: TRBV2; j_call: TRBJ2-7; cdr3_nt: TGTGCCAGCAGTGAACAGGGGGCGACCATAGACGAGCAGTACTTC; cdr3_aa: CASSEQGATIDEQYF
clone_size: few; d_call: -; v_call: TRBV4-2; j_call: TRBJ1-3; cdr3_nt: TGTGCCAGCAGCCAAGATGCAGGGTTGAGCGGAAACACCATATATTTT; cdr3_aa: CASSQDAGLSGNTIYF
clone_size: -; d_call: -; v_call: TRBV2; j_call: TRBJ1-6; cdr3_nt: TGTGCCAGCAGTGAACAGGGCAGTTATAATTCACCCCTCCACTTT; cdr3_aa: CASSEQGSYNSPLHF
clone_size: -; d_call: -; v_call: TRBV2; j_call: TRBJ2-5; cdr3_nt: TGTGCCAGCAAGTCCCGGACAGCGCAAGAGACCCAGTACTTC; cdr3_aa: CASKSRTAQETQYF
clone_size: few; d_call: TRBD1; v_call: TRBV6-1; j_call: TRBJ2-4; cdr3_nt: TGTGCCAGCAGTGTACTCGCAGGGGGCGCAACCAAAAACATTCAGTACTTC; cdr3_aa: CASSVLAGGATKNIQYF
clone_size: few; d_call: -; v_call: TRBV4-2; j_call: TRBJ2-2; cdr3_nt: TGTGCCAGCAGCCAAGATAACACAGGGACGACCGGGGAGCTGTTTTTT; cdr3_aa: CASSQDNTGTTGELFF
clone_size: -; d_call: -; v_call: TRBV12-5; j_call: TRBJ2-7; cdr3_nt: TGTGCTAGTGGTTTGGGGGGACTTAGCGAACGGTACTTC; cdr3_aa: CASGLGGLSERYF
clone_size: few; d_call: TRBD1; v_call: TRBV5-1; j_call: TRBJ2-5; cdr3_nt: TGCGCCAGCAGCTTTTCCCCGGACAGGGGAGAGACCCAGTACTTC; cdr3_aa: CASSFSPDRGETQYF
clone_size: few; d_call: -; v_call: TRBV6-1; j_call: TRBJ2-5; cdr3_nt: TGTGCCAGCAGACCCCGGACAGCCTGGGGAGAGACCCAGTACTTC; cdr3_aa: CASRPRTAWGETQYF
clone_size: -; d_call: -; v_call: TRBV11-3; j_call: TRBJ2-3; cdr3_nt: TGTGCCAGCAGCCCTACTAGTTGGGCAGATACGCAGTATTTT; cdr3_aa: CASSPTSWADTQYF
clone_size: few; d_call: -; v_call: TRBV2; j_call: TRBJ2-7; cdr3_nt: TGTGCCAGCACGCAGTCTTACGAGCAGTACTTC; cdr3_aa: CASTQSYEQYF
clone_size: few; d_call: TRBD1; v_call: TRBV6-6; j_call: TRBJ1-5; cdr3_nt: TGTGCCAGCAGTCTGACAGGGCACAATCAGCCCCAGCATTTT; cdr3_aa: CASSLTGHNQPQHF
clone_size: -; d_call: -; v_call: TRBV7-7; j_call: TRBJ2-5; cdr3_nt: TGTGCTAGCAGCTTAGGAGGGGGTCAAGAGACCCAGTACTTC; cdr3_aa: CASSLGGGQETQYF
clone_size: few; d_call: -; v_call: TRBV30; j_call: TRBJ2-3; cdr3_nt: TGTGCCTGGGTGACCCGGGGCACAGATACGCAGTATTTT; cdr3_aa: CAWVTRGTDTQYF
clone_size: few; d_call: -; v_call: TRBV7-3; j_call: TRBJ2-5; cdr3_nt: TGTGCCTACCGTGAAAGGTTAAACGGGCCAGGGCAAGAGACCCAGTACTTC; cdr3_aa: CAYRERLNGPGQETQYF
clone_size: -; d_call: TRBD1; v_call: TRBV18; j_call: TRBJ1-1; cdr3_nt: TGTGCCAGCTCTCTTAGGACAGGGGACACTGAAGCTTTCTTT; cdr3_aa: CASSLRTGDTEAFF
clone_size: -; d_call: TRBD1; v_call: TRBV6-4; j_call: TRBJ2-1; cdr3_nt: TGTGCCAGCACCCAGGGACAGGGGGTAGAAAATGAGCAGTTCTTC; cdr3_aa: CASTQGQGVENEQFF
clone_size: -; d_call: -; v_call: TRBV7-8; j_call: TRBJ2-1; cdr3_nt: TGTGCCAGCAGCCGGGACATCGACAATGAGCAGTTCTTC; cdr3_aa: CASSRDIDNEQFF
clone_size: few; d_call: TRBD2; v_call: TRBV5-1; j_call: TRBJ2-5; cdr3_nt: TGCGCCAGCAGCCCTGGGGGGACTAGAGGGACCCAAGAGACCCAGTACTTC; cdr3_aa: CASSPGGTRGTQETQYF
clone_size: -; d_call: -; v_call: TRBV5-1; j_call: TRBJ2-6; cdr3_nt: TGCGCCAGCAGCTTGGCAGGTTCTGGGGCCAACGTCCTGACTTTC; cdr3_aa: CASSLAGSGANVLTF
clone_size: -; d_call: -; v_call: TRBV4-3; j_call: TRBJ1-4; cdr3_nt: TGCGCCAGCAGCCAAGTTGCCAGGGAGGACGAAAAACTGTTTTTT; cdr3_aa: CASSQVAREDEKLFF
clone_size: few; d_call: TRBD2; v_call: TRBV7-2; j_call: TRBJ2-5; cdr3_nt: TGTGCCAGCAGCCCCAGACTAGCGGGGGGGCGGAACTTC; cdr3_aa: CASSPRLAGGRNF
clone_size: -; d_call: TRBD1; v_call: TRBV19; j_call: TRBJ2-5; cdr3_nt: TGTGCCAGTAGTCGGGACAGGGGAGACCAAGAGACCCAGTACTTC; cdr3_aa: CASSRDRGDQETQYF
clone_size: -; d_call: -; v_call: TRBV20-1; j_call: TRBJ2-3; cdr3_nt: TGCAGTGCTAGAGCTGTAGATACGCAGTATTTT; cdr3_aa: CSARAVDTQYF
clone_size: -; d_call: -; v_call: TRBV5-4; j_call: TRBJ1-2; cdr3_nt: TGCGCCAGCAGCCCTCTCGGGGGGGTTTATGGCTACACCTTC; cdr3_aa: CASSPLGGVYGYTF
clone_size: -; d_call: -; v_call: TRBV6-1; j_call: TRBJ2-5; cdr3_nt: TGTGCCAGCAGTCCTACGGCAGGTGGCATGCGGACCCAGTACTTC; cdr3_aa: CASSPTAGGMRTQYF
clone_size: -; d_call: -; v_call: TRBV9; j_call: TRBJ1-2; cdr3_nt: TGTGCCAGCAGCCCGTCGGGGGGAAACTATGGCTACACCTTC; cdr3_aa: CASSPSGGNYGYTF
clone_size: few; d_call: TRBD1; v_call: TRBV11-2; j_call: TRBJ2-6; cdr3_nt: TGTGCCAGCAGCTCTGACAGGGGAAGAGCCAACGTCCTGACTTTC; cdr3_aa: CASSSDRGRANVLTF
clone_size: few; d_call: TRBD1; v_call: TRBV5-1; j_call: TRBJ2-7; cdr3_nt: TGCGCCAGCGGACAAGGACAGGAAAGCCTCGAGCAGTACTTC; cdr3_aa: CASGQGQESLEQYF
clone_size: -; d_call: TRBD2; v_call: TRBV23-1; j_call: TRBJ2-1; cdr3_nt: TGCGCCAGCAGTCAACCGCCGGGGGGTGCGCCCCGACCTGACTTCTCCGCGCGTGAGCAGTTCTTC; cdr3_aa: CASSQPPGGAPRPDFSAREQFF
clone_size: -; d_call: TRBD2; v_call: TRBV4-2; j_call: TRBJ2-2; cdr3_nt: TGTGCCAGCAGCCAAGGAGCGGGGGCGAACACCGGGGAGCTGTTTTTT; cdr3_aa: CASSQGAGANTGELFF
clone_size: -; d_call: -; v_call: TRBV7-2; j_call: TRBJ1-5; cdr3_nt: TGTGCCAGCAGCTTAAAGGGGGGGCATGGCAATCAGCCCCAGCATTTT; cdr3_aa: CASSLKGGHGNQPQHF
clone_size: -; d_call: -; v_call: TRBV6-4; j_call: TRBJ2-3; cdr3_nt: TGTGCCAGCAGCCGGGACTTAAGGACAGATACGCAGTATTTT; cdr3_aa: CASSRDLRTDTQYF
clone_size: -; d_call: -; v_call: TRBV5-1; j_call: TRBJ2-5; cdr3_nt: TGCGCCAGCAGCTTACAACAAAACAGGGAAGAGACCCAGTACTTC; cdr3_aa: CASSLQQNREETQYF
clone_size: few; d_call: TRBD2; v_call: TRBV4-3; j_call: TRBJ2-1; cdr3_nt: TGCGCCAGCAGCCCCGTAGGAGCGGGGGTGTCCAATGAGCAGTTCTTC; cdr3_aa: CASSPVGAGVSNEQFF
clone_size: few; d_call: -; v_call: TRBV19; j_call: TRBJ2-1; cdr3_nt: TGTGCCACCGCTAGCCACAATGAGCAGTTCTTC; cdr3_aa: CATASHNEQFF
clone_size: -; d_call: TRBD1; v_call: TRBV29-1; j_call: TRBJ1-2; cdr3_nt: TGCAGCGCTCGACAGGGAGATGGCTACACCTTC; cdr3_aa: CSARQGDGYTF
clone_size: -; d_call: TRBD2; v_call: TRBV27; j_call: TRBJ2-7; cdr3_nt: TGTGCCAGCAGTTCCACTAGCGGGGGTTACGAGCAGTACTTC; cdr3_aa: CASSSTSGGYEQYF
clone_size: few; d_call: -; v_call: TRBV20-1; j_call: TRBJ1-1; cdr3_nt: TGCAGTGTCCAGGGGAACACTGAAGCTTTCTTT; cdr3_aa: CSVQGNTEAFF
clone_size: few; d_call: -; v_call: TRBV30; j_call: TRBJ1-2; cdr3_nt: TGTGCCTGGAGGTTGACAGGCCGCTACACCTTC; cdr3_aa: CAWRLTGRYTF
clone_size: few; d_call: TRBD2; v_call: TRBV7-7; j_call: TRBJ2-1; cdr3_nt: TGTGCTAGCAGTCTAGCGGGGGGGAACAATGAGCAGTTCTTC; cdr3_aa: CASSLAGGNNEQFF